Listed here is a single T cell receptor beta chain. Its matching antigen is unknown. Individual cDNA molecules had unique molecular identifiers attached to them by the library. Original data processing: The median was about 100,000 TCRs per sample, ranging roughly 20,000 to 750,000. MiXCR, run by TCRdb on the RACE reads, gives a single entry per CDR3 protein. Clone size and V and J calls follow TCRdb, not the original study. The repertoire consists of 25,000 to 35,000 distinct CDR3 sequences, with 6.5% to 9% occurring once and the leading ten covering about 9.8%. Time point reported: healthy volunteer bleed at 2 weeks. Unfractionated whole blood served as the source for total RNA extraction. The V and J ends lost 6 bases and 5 bases, in that order; junction bases with no gene match: 6. The CDR3 is 13 residues long. This specimen belongs to a study of human T cells and chemical hapten exposure. Across the study: Variability of per-sample TCR yields stemmed mainly from small differences in pooled library volume. Study results and limitations: Sensitization with DPC brought no change to TCRs above 1 in 1000 in frequency.

The J gene is TRBJ1-2, the V gene TRBV12-3 or TRBV12-4, with 7 bases that match TRBD1. This receptor was obtained from a human donor in good health. Some clones in this sample may be carry-over from other donors' samples. Sequencing was done on a sample of whole blood. The CDR3 protein is CASSTTGRYGYTF. The CDR3 DNA sequence: TGTGCCAGCAGCACGACAGGGAGGTATGGCTACACCTTC.